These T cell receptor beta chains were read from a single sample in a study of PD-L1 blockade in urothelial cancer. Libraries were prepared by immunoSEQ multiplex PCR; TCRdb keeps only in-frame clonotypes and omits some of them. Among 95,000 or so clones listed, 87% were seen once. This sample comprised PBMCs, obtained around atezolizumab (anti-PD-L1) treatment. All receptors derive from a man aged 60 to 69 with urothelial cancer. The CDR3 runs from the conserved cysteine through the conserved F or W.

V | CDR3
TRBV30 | CASTGSNSDGYTF
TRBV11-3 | CASSLVYSNQPQHF
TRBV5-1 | CASRPGQDNEQFF
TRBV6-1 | CASSKGVGEQFF
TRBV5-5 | CASSLQVDYEQYF
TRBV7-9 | CASSLAGAGYGYTF
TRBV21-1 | CASSSGGPPYEQYF
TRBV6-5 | CASSSEGAGNQPQHF
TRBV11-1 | CASSALRALDEQYF
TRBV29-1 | CSVSGANPSYEQYF
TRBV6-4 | CASKTRGQNNSPLHF
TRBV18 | CASSPTSNEKLFF
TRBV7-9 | CATQGGNMNTEAFF
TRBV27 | CASSFGGLYTEAFF
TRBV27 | CASSYQTGTDTQYF